This entry features one T cell receptor (beta chain) sequence. This specimen comes from a study of blood T cell repertoires in COVID-19. Background on the study: Some COVID-19 samples were acute and others convalescent; all came from the United States, Italy and Spain. Nucleic acid was either cDNA or gDNA, and it came from T cells, B-cell-depleted T cells, or PBMCs.

Produced via immunoSEQ multiplex PCR; TCRdb's table is partial and in-frame only. The data contain 150,000 or so clones, approximately 74% of them singletons. CDR3 length: 11 residues. V lost 8 bases to trimming and J lost 6 bases, with 10 bases between them. The material sequenced was peripheral blood. The TCR sequence derives from a woman older than 75 with acute or convalescent COVID-19. The gene calls are TRBV12-3 or TRBV12-4 and TRBJ1-2, with D perhaps matching TRBD1 (5 bases). CDR3 sequence: CASQGSDGYTF. The CDR3 DNA is TGTGCCAGCCAGGGCTCCGATGGCTACACCTTC.